Shown below are 3 T cell receptor beta chains from a single sample sequenced in a study of cytomegalovirus exposure and HLA in healthy donors. The study ran its PCR with 60 Vbeta and 13 Jbeta primers. The table came from immunoSEQ multiplex PCR; TCRdb's copy has only in-frame clones and leaves some out. The data contain some 110,000 clones, 65% to 85% of them singletons. Sequences were obtained from PBMCs. The receptors originated from a man in his forties or fifties in good health and CMV-seropositive.

CDR3 nucleotide sequence: TGTGCCAGCACTCTTGATGGCCCCACACCCCAGTATTTT. Its translation is CASTLDGPTPQYF. V is TRBV2 and J is TRBJ2-3; D is uncertain. Germline V lookup: CDR1 SNHLY, CDR2 FYNNEI. The ends were cut back, 7 bases at V and 12 bases at J, with 20 bases in the middle. There are 13 residues in the CDR3.

The rearrangement joins TRBV19 to TRBJ1-5; D not resolved. Germline V lookup: CDR1 LNHDA, CDR2 SQIVND (reference sequence). This CDR3 region has 15 residues. The V end was cut by 0 bases, the J end by 3 bases, with 9 bases between. The CDR3 sequence is CASSIEAGPNQPQHF. The CDR3 bases are TGTGCCAGTAGTATAGAAGCAGGCCCCAATCAGCCCCAGCATTTT.

This clone was counted between two and nine times. The chain couples TRBV5-1 to TRBJ1-2, with 10 bases that match TRBD1. The CDR3 is 15 residues long. The germline CDR1 and CDR2 sequences are SGHRS and YFSETQ. V gave up 0 bases and J gave up 4 bases; unmatched junction bases: 3. The CDR3 here is CASSLGDRGGYGYTF. CDR3 nucleotides: TGCGCCAGCAGCTTGGGGGACAGGGGTGGCTATGGCTACACCTTC.